This T cell receptor beta chain was captured by sequencing in a study of CD8+ T cells in alopecia areata. General study findings and limits: A single nonresponder leaves the baseline CD8+ expansion link to response uncertain.

Germline CDR1 is LNHDA and CDR2 is SQIVND (reference sequence). The CDR3 is 16 residues long. Trimming shortened V by 3 bases and J by 4 bases, and 15 bases separated the two germline ends. To note about this clone: The antigen is not known.

cDNA prepared by RNA extraction and subsequent reverse transcription served as the template for sequencing. Data came from immunoSEQ multiplex PCR; TCRdb stores just in-frame clones and leaves some out. The sample contains about 99,000 clones, about nine tenths of which appear only once. Treatment here: oral pan-JAK inhibitor, 5-10 mg twice daily. Researchers picked out CD4+ and CD8+ T cells from PBMCs by sorting. The rearrangement links TRBV19 to TRBJ2-2; D is unresolved. This receptor was taken from a human donor with alopecia areata. The sample in question was CD8+ T cells sorted from blood, obtained between weeks 30 and 35, from a patient treated with tofacitinib. The CDR3 reads CASSILGFHSTGELFF. In DNA, the CDR3 is TGTGCCAGTAGTATTCTCGGGTTCCATTCCACCGGGGAGCTGTTTTTT.